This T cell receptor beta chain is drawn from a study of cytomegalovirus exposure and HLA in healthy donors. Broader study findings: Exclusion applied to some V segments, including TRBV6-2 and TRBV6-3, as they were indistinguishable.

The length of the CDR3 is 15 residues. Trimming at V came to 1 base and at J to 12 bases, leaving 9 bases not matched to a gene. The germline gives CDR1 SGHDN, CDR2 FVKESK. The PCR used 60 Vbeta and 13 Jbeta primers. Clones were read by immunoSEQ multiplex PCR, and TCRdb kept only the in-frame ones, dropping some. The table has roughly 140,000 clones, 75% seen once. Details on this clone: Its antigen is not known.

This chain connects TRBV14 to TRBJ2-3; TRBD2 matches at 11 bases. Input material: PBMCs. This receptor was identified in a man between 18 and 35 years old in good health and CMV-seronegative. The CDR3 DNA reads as TGTGCCAGCAGCCAAGTAGCGGGAGGGCCCTTATACCAGTATTTT. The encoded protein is CASSQVAGGPLYQYF.